Here is one TCR beta chain with its context. The entry originates in a study of blood T cell repertoires in COVID-19. For the study at large: Sources were T cells, B-cell-depleted T cells, or PBMCs; the material itself was cDNA or gDNA.

Produced via immunoSEQ multiplex PCR; TCRdb's table is partial and in-frame only. The repertoire includes 60,000 to 70,000 clones, approximately 84% of them detected once, and 15% to 20% sits in the top ten. V was pared by 4 bases and J by 5 bases, with 19 bases between. This CDR3 region has 15 residues. Looked up from germline, CDR1 is SGHRS and CDR2 is YFSETQ. Sequenced: peripheral blood. V usage is TRBV5-1 and J usage is TRBJ2-7; D perhaps matches TRBD1 (6 bases). This sequence originates from a man in his forties with COVID-19, enrolled during active disease. The CDR3 here is CASSRRAGRGDEQYF. The CDR3 DNA follows: TGCGCCAGCAGCCGACGGGCTGGCAGGGGCGACGAGCAGTACTTC.